These 29 T cell receptor beta chains came from one sample sequenced in a study of Graves' ophthalmopathy and Graves' hyperthyroidism listed by TCRdb under 2018. Sequencing instrument: Illumina HiSeq 2000. TCR beta CDR3 regions were amplified from RNA transcripts for repertoire sequencing. HTBI primers and the Qiagen OneStep RT-PCR kit were used in a first-round RT-PCR, which was followed by a second-round multiplex PCR, size selection and purification. TCRdb trimmed public reads at Q25 via fastp, called clones via MiXCR and kept in-frame beta chains. Under each unique CDR3 protein, matching rows form one entry showing the most common genes and DNA. This sample holds about 620,000 distinct CDR3 sequences; about 20% were observed only once. More than 5.5% of the sample is in the top ten clones. The sample comprised peripheral blood. Receptors originate from a woman aged 18-29 years with stable Graves' hyperthyroidism. Some clones in this sample may be carry-over from other donors' samples. Donor details come from another sample of the same person, matched by shared clones.

This clonotype was counted many times. The rearrangement links TRBV11-2 to TRBJ1-2; possibly TRBD1 for D (5 bases). The CDR3 length is 14 residues. Trimming removed 3 bases at V and 3 bases at J, with 11 bases between. Germline lookup yields CDR1 SGHAT and CDR2 FQNNGV. The DNA of the CDR3 is TGTGCCAGCAGCTTTATGGTCAGGGACTATGGCTACACCTTC. Translated: CASSFMVRDYGYTF.

The chain joins TRBV10-3 to TRBJ2-2, with D unclear. V gave up 0 bases and J gave up 4 bases, with 6 bases separating them. CDR1 is ENHRY and CDR2 is SYGVKD in the germline V gene. The length of the CDR3 is 14 residues. The CDR3 DNA is TGTGCCATCAGTGAGTCTTCCCTCACCGGGGAGCTGTTTTTT. The encoded protein is CAISESSLTGELFF.

The chain is built from TRBV12-3 or TRBV12-4 and TRBJ2-7; 8 nucleotides agree with TRBD1. V lost 7 bases, J lost 7 bases, and 9 bases stayed unmatched. This CDR3 region has 13 residues. The CDR3 protein is CASKDRGGLEQYF. CDR3 in DNA: TGTGCCAGCAAAGACAGGGGCGGACTGGAGCAGTACTTC.

This clonotype appeared many times. CDR3 DNA sequence: TGTGCCACCAGCAGATTGGAGTCGACAGGGACCTACGAGCAGTACTTC. Its translation: CATSRLESTGTYEQYF. This rearrangement joins TRBV15 to TRBJ2-7; TRBD1 aligns across 7 bases. The CDR3 covers 16 residues. CDR1 and CDR2 (germline): LNHNV, YYDKDF (reference sequence). V trimming: 2 bases; J trimming: 2 bases; junction bases outside the gene matches: 9.

This clonotype was detected ten times or more. V usage is TRBV29-1 and J usage is TRBJ2-7; 10 nucleotides match TRBD1. This CDR3 comprises 12 residues. Per the germline V gene, CDR1 is SQVTM and CDR2 is ANQGSEA. With V trimmed by 7 bases and J by 0 bases, 0 bases remained unmatched. The CDR3 here is CSGTGGSYEQYF. CDR3 nucleotide sequence: TGCAGCGGGACAGGGGGCTCCTACGAGCAGTACTTC.

There are a few counts of this clonotype. The chain joins TRBV30 to TRBJ1-1; D remains ambiguous. Trimming stripped 4 bases from V and 6 bases from J, with 6 bases between. The CDR3 has 10 amino acids. Germline V gives CDR1 GTSNPN, CDR2 SVGIG (reference sequence). The chain's CDR3 is CAWTRPEAFF. The CDR3 nucleotides read TGTGCCTGGACTCGACCTGAAGCTTTCTTT.

This clonotype was seen ten or more times. The chain links TRBV12-3 or TRBV12-4 to TRBJ1-5; TRBD1 might be the D (6 bases). The CDR3 runs 13 residues. V lost 5 bases to trimming and J lost 7 bases, with 12 bases between them. In nucleotides, the CDR3 is TGTGCCAGCAGTCCGGACAGTGACCAGCCCCAGCATTTT. It yields the protein CASSPDSDQPQHF.

The chain combines TRBV7-2 with TRBJ1-1; D call uncertain. The CDR3 is 13 residues long. Trimming removed 2 bases from V and 11 bases from J, with 15 bases in between. CDR1 is SGHTA, CDR2 FQGNSA, per germline. CDR3 residues: CASSLSDGHRAFF. The CDR3, as DNA: TGTGCCAGCAGCTTAAGCGACGGTCATCGCGCTTTCTTT.

This chain connects TRBV28 to TRBJ2-7; 11 nucleotides agree with TRBD2. Germline lookup yields CDR1 MDHEN and CDR2 SYDVKM. The CDR3 runs to 16 residues. The ends lost 5 bases at V and 0 bases at J; junction bases unmatched: 6. The CDR3 region is CASSTLAGGVSYEQYF. As DNA, the CDR3 is TGTGCCAGCAGTACTCTAGCGGGGGGCGTCTCCTACGAGCAGTACTTC.

The genes are TRBV30 and TRBJ1-5, with D perhaps matching TRBD1 (5 bases). The CDR3 is made up of 15 amino acids. Trimming stripped 4 bases from V and 0 bases from J, with 13 bases between. Looked up from germline, CDR1 is GTSNPN and CDR2 is SVGIG (reference sequence). As DNA, the CDR3 is TGTGCCTGGATGCCGGGGGATCATAGCAATCAGCCCCAGCATTTT. This sequence encodes CAWMPGDHSNQPQHF.

This clonotype has ten or more counts. V gene TRBV20-1 combines with J gene TRBJ2-5; D call uncertain. The CDR3 covers 15 residues. V lost 6 bases and J lost 0, with 17 bases in between. Germline V CDR1 and CDR2: DFQATT, SNEGSKA (reference sequence). Here the CDR3 DNA reads TGCAGTGCCCACCCCCCAGGTGGAGACCAAGAGACCCAGTACTTC. This encodes CSAHPPGGDQETQYF.

This clonotype appeared a single time. The V and J genes are TRBV11-2 and TRBJ1-2; D is unclear. The germline V gene has CDR1 SGHAT and CDR2 FQNNGV. The CDR3 totals 13 residues. The V gene lost 5 bases and the J gene lost 5 bases, with 12 bases spanning the gap. The CDR3 region has the DNA TGTGCCAGCAGCCCGATGCGGGGATATGGCTACACCTTC. Protein product: CASSPMRGYGYTF.

V usage is TRBV6-1 and J usage is TRBJ2-7; TRBD2 matches at 12 bases. This CDR3 is 15 amino acids long. CDR1 and CDR2 (germline): MNHNS, SASEGT. V shed 6 bases and J 4 bases; nucleotides not matched to a gene: 7. CDR3 nucleotides: TGTGCCAGCAGACGGACTAGCGGGGAACCTTACGAGCAGTACTTC. It specifies CASRRTSGEPYEQYF.

In the case of this clonotype: The junction does not match germline at one end; this may be a read error. The chain employs TRBV2 and TRBJ1-2; TRBD1 might be the D (6 bases). The CDR3 covers 13 residues. Per germline, CDR1 SNHLY and CDR2 FYNNEI. The CDR3 loop reads CASSSDSNYGHTF. For the CDR3, the DNA is TGTGCCAGCAGTTCGGACAGTAACTATGGCCACACCTTC.

V and J are TRBV30 and TRBJ1-1; 9 bases align to TRBD1. This CDR3 spans 14 amino acids. The V gene's germline CDR1 is GTSNPN and CDR2 SVGIG (reference sequence). With V trimmed by 4 bases and J by 4 bases, 7 bases remained unmatched. CDR3 residues: CAWNPGQGGTEAFF. The CDR3 DNA follows: TGTGCCTGGAACCCGGGACAGGGTGGCACTGAAGCTTTCTTT.

This clonotype was detected ten times or more. The chain has TRBV12-3 or TRBV12-4 and TRBJ2-1, with TRBD1 matching 10 bases. The junction had 20 bases not matched to a gene; V was cut back by 7 bases and J by 2 bases. The CDR3 spans 20 residues. The CDR3 protein is CASTPRQGARGTFAYNEQFF. CDR3 sequence (DNA): TGTGCCAGCACCCCTCGACAGGGGGCGCGGGGTACGTTCGCCTACAATGAGCAGTTCTTC.

This clonotype was recorded many times. The genes are TRBV30 and TRBJ1-1, with no clear D. V was trimmed by 3 bases and J by 1 base, leaving 9 bases between them. The CDR3 has 13 amino acids. The germline gives CDR1 GTSNPN, CDR2 SVGIG (reference sequence). The CDR3 coding sequence is TGTGCCTGGAGAAGAGAGTCGAACACTGAAGCTTTCTTT. It encodes CAWRRESNTEAFF.

This clonotype was detected a few times. The rearrangement joins TRBV11-2 to TRBJ2-2, with D maybe TRBD2 (7 bases). Germline CDR1 SGHAT, CDR2 FQNNGV. The ends were cut back, 5 bases at V and 0 bases at J, with 16 bases in the middle. The CDR3 spans 17 residues. Written as DNA, the CDR3 is TGTGCCAGCAGCCGCCCAAGAGGGGGGGCGAACACCGGGGAGCTGTTTTTT. Translating it yields CASSRPRGGANTGELFF.

This clonotype was detected ten times or more. The chain recombines TRBV5-1 with TRBJ2-5, with TRBD1 matching over 9 bases. The CDR3 has 17 amino acids. V shed 3 bases, J shed 5 bases, and the junction held 14 bases outside the gene matches. The V gene's germline CDR1 is SGHRS and CDR2 YFSETQ. CDR3 sequence reads: CASSWGPTLGTGETQYF. The CDR3 region has the DNA TGCGCCAGCAGCTGGGGCCCCACCCTCGGGACAGGGGAGACCCAGTACTTC. Using reference TRBV5-1 and TRBJ2-5 for the parts outside the CDR3, the full variable domain is KAGVTQTPRYLIKTRGQQVTLSCSPISGHRSVSWYQQTPGQGLQFLFEYFSETQRNKGNFPGRFSGRQFSNSRSEMNVSTLELGDSALYLCASSWGPTLGTGETQYFGPGTRLLVL.

This clonotype has at least ten counts. V gene TRBV20-1 combines with J gene TRBJ1-1; 9 bases fit TRBD1. J lost 2 bases, V lost 5 bases, and 6 bases had no gene match. The germline V gene has CDR1 DFQATT and CDR2 SNEGSKA (reference sequence). The CDR3 runs 14 residues. The CDR3 DNA is TGCAGTGCTCCCCGGGACAGGGCAAACACTGAAGCTTTCTTT. This gives the protein CSAPRDRANTEAFF.

This clonotype was seen a few times. The rearrangement joins TRBV20-1 to TRBJ2-7, with a weak D call TRBD2 (5 bases). The germline V gene encodes CDR1 DFQATT and CDR2 SNEGSKA (reference sequence). V lost 1 base to trimming and J lost 7 bases, with 14 bases between them. The CDR3 spans 13 residues. In nucleotides, the CDR3 is TGCAGTGCTAGAGTTAAGACTACCTTGGAGCAGTACTTC. Protein product: CSARVKTTLEQYF.

Comment on this clonotype: A much larger clone differs by one base, so this may be a read error. J is TRBJ2-5 and V is TRBV3-1; D possibly matches TRBD1 or TRBD2 (5 bases each). CDR3 length: 16 residues. From germline, CDR1 is LGHDT and CDR2 YNNKEL (reference sequence). Trimming left V 0 bases short and J 5 bases short, with 16 bases between. CDR3 region: CASSQDGAGGRETQYF. CDR3 sequence (DNA): TGTGCCAGCAGCCAAGACGGGGCAGGTGGAAGGGAGACCCAGTACTTC.

This clonotype was observed a handful of times. V is TRBV7-9 and J is TRBJ1-1, with D perhaps matching TRBD1 (6 bases). Germline V gene sequence: CDR1 SEHNR, CDR2 FQNEAQ (reference sequence). This CDR3 contains 13 residues. V was trimmed by 5 bases and J by 4 bases, leaving 11 bases between them. CDR3 in amino acids: CASSPGVVTEAFF. The CDR3, as DNA: TGTGCCAGCAGCCCAGGGGTTGTCACTGAAGCTTTCTTT.

The table lists this clonotype with many counts. This chain uses TRBV28 with TRBJ1-2; unclear D gene. The CDR3 runs to 14 residues. Germline V gene sequence: CDR1 MDHEN, CDR2 SYDVKM. V was shortened by 3 bases and J by 1 base, with 9 bases between the two germline ends. CDR3 loop: CASSLVRFNYGYTF. The CDR3 DNA is TGTGCCAGCAGTTTGGTACGGTTTAACTATGGCTACACCTTC.

The chain is built from TRBV5-1 and TRBJ2-5, with TRBD2 as a possible D gene (6 bases). Trimming took off 4 bases at V and 4 bases at J, with 11 bases between the two ends. The CDR3 totals 13 residues. From germline, CDR1 is SGHRS and CDR2 YFSETQ. CDR3 protein: CASSALGGETQYF. CDR3 bases: TGCGCCAGCAGCGCCCTGGGGGGAGAGACCCAGTACTTC.

The gene calls are TRBV28 and TRBJ1-5, with a possible D match to TRBD1 (5 bases). The CDR3 runs 15 residues. CDR1 and CDR2 from the germline V gene are MDHEN and SYDVKM. The V and J ends lost 2 bases and 5 bases respectively, with 13 bases between them. DNA of the CDR3: TGTGCCAGCAGTTTAGGGGGATCTTACGATCAGCCCCAGCATTTT. It yields the protein CASSLGGSYDQPQHF. Using reference TRBV28 and TRBJ1-5 for the parts outside the CDR3, the full variable domain is DVKVTQSSRYLVKRTGEKVFLECVQDMDHENMFWYRQDPGLGLRLIYFSYDVKMKEKGDIPEGYSVSREKKERFSLILESASTNQTSMYLCASSLGGSYDQPQHFGDGTRLSIL.

The chain links TRBV9 to TRBJ2-2; no clear D. Germline V gene data show CDR1 as SGDLS and CDR2 as YYNGEE. With 0 bases removed from V and 3 bases from J, the gap between germline ends came to 9 bases. The CDR3 is made up of 15 amino acids. In DNA, the CDR3 is TGTGCCAGCAGCGTAGGAAGGTTTGACACCGGGGAGCTGTTTTTT. Amino acids: CASSVGRFDTGELFF.

This chain uses TRBV5-1 with TRBJ1-5, with 7 bases lining up with TRBD1. The CDR3 runs to 14 residues. Trimming removed 4 bases from V and 5 bases from J; junction bases left unmatched: 6. Germline V lookup: CDR1 SGHRS, CDR2 YFSETQ. CDR3 DNA: TGCGCCAGCAGCCAGACAGGGCCCGATCAGCCCCAGCATTTT. Protein product: CASSQTGPDQPQHF.

The table lists this clonotype with many counts. The chain has TRBV12-3 or TRBV12-4 and TRBJ1-5; D possibly corresponds to TRBD1 (6 bases). There are 14 residues in the CDR3. V was pared by 5 bases and J by 0 bases, with 8 bases between. The CDR3 reads CASSGQISNQPQHF. The DNA of the CDR3 is TGTGCCAGCAGTGGACAGATTAGCAATCAGCCCCAGCATTTT.